This TCR beta chain was captured in a study of identical twins. The study's findings and limits: Model-predicted out-of-frame TCR alpha sharing fell below observed values in monozygotic twins. The authors drew conclusions from cross-sectional statistical analysis rather than following the same donors.

This clonotype was observed a handful of times. Its antigen is undetermined. TCRdb ran MiXCR on the 5' RACE reads and lists one entry per CDR3 protein. The data hold 1.5 million to 2 million distinct CDR3 sequences, with less than 35% observed a single time. The CDR3 contains 14 residues. Germline V lookup: CDR1 DFQATT, CDR2 SNEGSKA (reference sequence). Trimming cost V 0 bases and J 0 bases, with 8 bases left between them. Only healthy Caucasians were enrolled as donors. Material for sequencing was cord blood. This sequence originates from a newborn girl in good health. The chain employs TRBV20-1 and TRBJ1-1; D might be TRBD1 (5 bases). As DNA, the CDR3 is TGCAGTGCTAGAGATTACAGGATGAACACTGAAGCTTTCTTT. Translating it yields CSARDYRMNTEAFF.